These T cell receptor beta chains were read from a single sample in a study of blood T cell repertoires in COVID-19. Sequencing was performed with immunoSEQ multiplex PCR; in TCRdb, only in-frame clones are kept and a portion is missing. The sample holds about 66,000 clones, around 80% seen once. Sequences were obtained from peripheral blood. The receptors were sampled from a human donor in a cohort sampled during active COVID-19. The CDR3 runs from the conserved cysteine through the conserved F or W. The D gene is left open where the match is weak. Some rows mark clone size as missing; the rest say once, few, many or name a class of expanded clone.

v_call	cdr3_length	clone_size	d_call	j_call	cdr3_aa	cdr3_nt
TRBV2	16	NA	NA	TRBJ1-1	CASTIRGSIIGTEAFF	TGTGCCAGCACCATCAGGGGCTCTATTATCGGGACTGAAGCTTTCTTT
TRBV7-2	13	NA	NA	TRBJ1-3	CASSTGSGNTIYF	TGTGCCAGCAGTACAGGGTCTGGAAACACCATATATTTT
TRBV6-6	15	NA	NA	TRBJ1-5	CASRTDRNSNQPQHF	TGTGCCAGCAGGACGGACAGAAATAGCAATCAGCCCCAGCATTTT
TRBV28	14	NA	NA	TRBJ1-1	CASSLLGYHTEAFF	TGTGCCAGCAGTTTACTCGGTTATCACACTGAAGCTTTCTTT
TRBV18	16	NA	TRBD2	TRBJ2-1	CASSPGTSGAYNEQFF	TGTGCCAGCTCACCCGGGACTAGCGGGGCCTACAATGAGCAGTTCTTC
TRBV5-1	15	NA	NA	TRBJ2-5	CASSLGTAPQETQYF	TGCGCCAGCAGCTTGGGGACTGCCCCCCAAGAGACCCAGTACTTC
TRBV5-1	16	NA	NA	TRBJ1-4	CASSLNGGGTNEKLFF	TGCGCCAGCAGCTTGAACGGCGGTGGGACTAATGAAAAACTGTTTTTT
TRBV5-1	14	NA	NA	TRBJ2-5	CASSSLAGQETQYF	TGCGCCAGCAGCTCCCTGGCGGGACAAGAGACCCAGTACTTC
TRBV27	15	NA	TRBD2	TRBJ2-7	CASRGLAGKFYEQYF	TGTGCCAGCAGGGGACTAGCGGGTAAATTCTACGAGCAGTACTTC
TRBV6-5	11	few	NA	TRBJ1-1	CAGGVHTEAFF	TGTGCCGGGGGGGTCCACACTGAAGCTTTCTTT
TRBV28	15	NA	TRBD2	TRBJ2-3	CASITSGRALGTQYF	TGTGCCAGCATTACTAGCGGCCGTGCCCTGGGTACGCAGTATTTT
TRBV7-9	16	NA	TRBD1	TRBJ2-7	CASSSGQAVPDYEQYF	TGTGCCAGCAGCTCGGGACAGGCGGTCCCTGACTACGAGCAGTACTTC
TRBV6-4	13	NA	NA	TRBJ1-4	CASSYRAGEKLFF	TGTGCCAGCAGTTACAGGGCCGGTGAAAAACTGTTTTTT
TRBV3-1/TRBV3-2	13	NA	NA	TRBJ1-2	CASSRGVRYGYTF	TGTGCCAGCAGCCGCGGGGTCAGGTATGGCTACACCTTC
TRBV6-5	14	NA	NA	TRBJ2-5	CASSYEVWGGTQYF	TGTGCCAGCAGTTACGAGGTGTGGGGAGGGACCCAGTACTTC
TRBV20-1	11	NA	NA	TRBJ1-1	CSAEKNTEAFF	TGCAGTGCCGAGAAGAACACTGAAGCTTTCTTT
TRBV28	15	NA	NA	TRBJ1-1	CASSLSGGGRTEAFF	TGTGCCAGCAGTTTATCGGGGGGAGGAAGGACTGAAGCTTTCTTT
TRBV4-1	15	NA	TRBD2	TRBJ2-2	CASRPGTSGTGELFF	TGCGCCAGCAGACCAGGGACTAGCGGCACCGGGGAGCTGTTTTTT
TRBV6-5	15	NA	NA	TRBJ1-1	CASTIRPGMNTEAFF	TGTGCCAGCACTATACGGCCGGGTATGAACACTGAAGCTTTCTTT
TRBV13	15	NA	NA	TRBJ2-7	CASRPLAVSSYEQYF	TGTGCCAGCAGACCGTTAGCAGTTAGCTCCTACGAGCAGTACTTC
TRBV4-3	15	NA	NA	TRBJ2-3	CASSQDGGQADTQYF	TGCGCCAGCAGCCAAGACGGAGGGCAGGCAGATACGCAGTATTTT
TRBV10-3	13	NA	NA	TRBJ1-5	CAISAPGDQPQHF	TGTGCCATCTCGGCTCCGGGGGATCAGCCCCAGCATTTT
TRBV11-2	20	NA	TRBD2	TRBJ2-2	CASSLDPGLADGGDTGELFF	TGTGCCAGCAGCTTAGACCCTGGACTAGCGGATGGAGGGGACACCGGGGAGCTGTTTTTT
TRBV11-2	15	few	TRBD1	TRBJ2-7	CASSSQGQGTYEQYF	TGTGCCAGCAGCTCCCAGGGACAGGGGACCTACGAGCAGTACTTC
TRBV27	12	NA	NA	TRBJ2-7	CASSSYRDRQYF	TGTGCCAGCAGTTCGTACAGGGACCGGCAGTACTTC
TRBV4-3	15	NA	NA	TRBJ2-3	CASSQDGATTDTQYF	TGCGCCAGCAGCCAAGATGGGGCGACCACAGATACGCAGTATTTT
TRBV2	14	NA	NA	TRBJ1-1	CASSGWAGQTEAFF	TGTGCCAGCAGTGGGTGGGCAGGGCAGACTGAAGCTTTCTTT
TRBV5-1	17	once	TRBD1	TRBJ2-7	CASSLMASGQGSYEQYF	TGCGCCAGCAGCTTAATGGCCTCGGGACAGGGGTCCTACGAGCAGTACTTC
TRBV18	13	NA	TRBD1	TRBJ1-4	CASSGQGSEKLFF	TGTGCCAGCTCGGGACAGGGGAGTGAAAAACTGTTTTTT
TRBV19	15	NA	TRBD1	TRBJ2-7	CASRSGTGSSYEQYF	TGTGCCAGTAGGTCCGGGACAGGGAGCTCCTACGAGCAGTACTTC
TRBV28	16	few	TRBD1	TRBJ1-1	CASRGQGRPRNTEAFF	TGTGCCAGCCGGGGACAGGGGAGGCCGAGGAACACTGAAGCTTTCTTT
TRBV19	19	NA	TRBD2	TRBJ2-2	CASRQGGLAGGSQTGELFF	TGTGCCAGCCGACAAGGGGGACTAGCGGGAGGAAGTCAAACCGGGGAGCTGTTTTTT
TRBV7-8	18	NA	TRBD2	TRBJ2-6	CASSTSLAGGAGANVLTF	TGTGCCAGCAGCACCTCGCTAGCGGGAGGGGCCGGGGCCAACGTCCTGACTTTC
TRBV6-5	15	NA	TRBD1	TRBJ2-7	CASSYSAGQGYEQYF	TGTGCCAGCAGTTACTCGGCGGGACAGGGCTACGAGCAGTACTTC
TRBV11-1	12	NA	NA	TRBJ2-7	CASSLNGGEQYF	TGTGCCAGCAGCTTAAACGGGGGTGAGCAGTACTTC
TRBV5-1	14	NA	NA	TRBJ2-7	CASSLAGYNYEQYF	TGCGCCAGCAGCTTGGCCGGGTACAACTACGAGCAGTACTTC
TRBV12-3/TRBV12-4	12	NA	NA	TRBJ2-7	CASSFGEVEQYF	TGTGCCAGCAGTTTTGGGGAGGTCGAGCAGTACTTC
TRBV9	19	NA	NA	TRBJ2-7	CASSVVIVPWLALPYEQYF	TGTGCCAGCAGCGTAGTAATCGTTCCTTGGCTAGCCCTTCCTTACGAGCAGTACTTC
TRBV28	16	NA	TRBD1	TRBJ1-5	CASRLAGGIGNQPQHF	TGTGCCAGCAGATTGGCAGGGGGCATTGGCAATCAGCCCCAGCATTTT
TRBV6-2/TRBV6-3	15	NA	NA	TRBJ1-4	CASSNGGATNEKLFF	TGTGCCAGCAGTAACGGCGGGGCAACTAATGAAAAACTGTTTTTT
TRBV30	15	NA	NA	TRBJ2-2	CAWRADYAGTGELFF	TGTGCCTGGAGGGCCGACTACGCTGGCACCGGGGAGCTGTTTTTT
TRBV9	17	once	NA	TRBJ1-6	CASSVDVRANYNSPLHF	TGTGCCAGCAGCGTAGACGTCAGGGCAAACTATAATTCACCCCTCCACTTT
TRBV7-2	16	NA	TRBD1	TRBJ1-5	CASSLAGGSVNQPQHF	TGTGCCAGCAGCTTGGCAGGGGGATCGGTCAATCAGCCCCAGCATTTT
TRBV4-3	15	NA	TRBD1	TRBJ1-6	CASSQATGSNSPLHF	TGCGCCAGCAGCCAGGCGACAGGGAGTAATTCACCCCTCCACTTT
TRBV28	12	NA	NA	TRBJ1-2	CASAGTPYGYTF	TGTGCCAGCGCCGGGACACCATACGGCTACACCTTC